The clone carrying this TCR beta chain was counted between two and nine times. This specimen belongs to a study of CD8 T cells in ankylosing spondylitis. TCRdb processed the 5' RACE reads anew with MiXCR; each CDR3 protein has one entry. Among 240,000 or so distinct CDR3 sequences, around 11% were seen once, and the ten largest hold under 7%. V was pared by 4 bases and J by 2 bases, with 13 bases between. Germline V gene sequence: CDR1 SGHVS, CDR2 FNYEAQ. The CDR3 covers 15 residues. The sequencing sample was made of blood, either unsorted or a sorted T cell fraction (not recorded which). The genes are TRBV7-6 and TRBJ2-3; TRBD1 or TRBD2 may be the D gene (5 bases each). This TCR came from a male donor with ankylosing spondylitis or in good health (not recorded which). This chain's CDR3 is CASSWTYGATDTQYF. The CDR3 DNA reads TGTGCCAGCAGCTGGACCTACGGGGCCACAGATACGCAGTATTTT. The whole variable domain, filled in from reference TRBV7-6 and TRBJ2-3, reads GAGVSQSPRYKVTKRGQDVALRCDPISGHVSLYWYRQALGQGPEFLTYFNYEAQQDKSGLPNDRFSAERPEGSISTLTIQRTEQRDSAMYRCASSWTYGATDTQYFGPGTRLTVL.